Listed below are T cell receptor beta chains from one sample, sequenced in a study of long-term antiretroviral therapy in people with HIV. The data were produced by immunoSEQ multiplex PCR, yet TCRdb's version contains in-frame clones alone and is incomplete. The sample shows roughly 39,000 clones, roughly 90% of them seen only once. The material sequenced was unsorted PBMCs, taken just before starting antiretroviral therapy. These receptors came from a woman under 30 with HIV. The CDR3 runs from the conserved cysteine through the conserved F or W. The order of the fields is D gene, J gene, V gene, clone size, CDR3 DNA, CDR3 protein. D genes are given only for firm matches. Some rows mark clone size as missing; the rest say once, few, many or name a class of expanded clone.

. | TRBJ2-5 | TRBV13 | . | TGTGCCAGCAGCGAAGGGGGGGGAGAGACCCAGTACTTC | CASSEGGGETQYF
TRBD2 | TRBJ2-5 | TRBV28 | . | TGTGCCAGCGATTCACTCGCGGGGGGGTACCAAGAGACCCAGTACTTC | CASDSLAGGYQETQYF
TRBD2 | TRBJ2-3 | TRBV28 | . | TGTGCCAGCAGAATTCTAAGGCCTAGCGGGAAACCAGATACGCAGTATTTT | CASRILRPSGKPDTQYF
. | TRBJ2-1 | TRBV6-6 | . | TGTGCCAGCAGTTACGACGGGAGTAGGTACAATGAGCAGTTCTTC | CASSYDGSRYNEQFF
TRBD2 | TRBJ2-1 | TRBV9 | . | TGTGCCAGCAGCGTAGGACTAGCAAATAATGAGCAGTTCTTC | CASSVGLANNEQFF
. | TRBJ2-1 | TRBV6-6 | . | TGTGCCAGCAGTAAACCCCGGGAGAGCTCCTACAATGAGCAGTTCTTC | CASSKPRESSYNEQFF
TRBD2 | TRBJ2-1 | TRBV7-9 | . | TGTGCCAGCAGCTTCAGGACTAGCGGGAGTAGAGATGAGCAGTTCTTC | CASSFRTSGSRDEQFF
. | TRBJ1-5 | TRBV6-5 | . | TGTGCCAGCAGTTACGGGGGGACGGGAGTTGAGCCCCAGCATTTT | CASSYGGTGVEPQHF
TRBD1 | TRBJ2-7 | TRBV19 | . | TGTGCCAGTAGTCCATGGACAGGAACCTACGAGCAGTACTTC | CASSPWTGTYEQYF
. | TRBJ1-1 | TRBV19 | . | TGTGCCAGTAACACCGGAGGGTGGGGGGACACTGAAGCTTTCTTT | CASNTGGWGDTEAFF
. | TRBJ1-2 | TRBV29-1 | . | TGCAGCGTGGACGCGATGGAGGGGGGGTATGGCTACACCTTC | CSVDAMEGGYGYTF
. | TRBJ2-6 | TRBV7-2 | . | TGTGCCAGCAGCGCGACGGGGACACGGGTCCTGACTTTC | CASSATGTRVLTF
. | TRBJ2-7 | TRBV7-2 | . | TGTGCCAGCAGCGTCGCCTACGAGCAGTACTTC | CASSVAYEQYF
TRBD2 | TRBJ2-3 | TRBV10-3 | . | TGTGCCACCAAAAGCGGGAGCCCCCCCGATACGCAGTATTTT | CATKSGSPPDTQYF
TRBD1 | TRBJ1-1 | TRBV28 | . | TGTGCCAGCAGTTCAGGGACAGGAACTGAAGCTTTCTTT | CASSSGTGTEAFF
. | TRBJ1-1 | TRBV27 | . | TGTGCCAGCAGTTACCAGGGACCGTCGGGGATGAACACTGAAGCTTTCTTT | CASSYQGPSGMNTEAFF
TRBD1 | TRBJ1-4 | TRBV27 | . | TGTGCCAGTCAGGGGGGCGAAAAACTGTTTTTT | CASQGGEKLFF
. | TRBJ1-4 | TRBV4-3 | . | TGCGCCAGCAGCCAGTCTCTGGGACCTAATGAAAAACTGTTTTTT | CASSQSLGPNEKLFF
. | TRBJ2-7 | TRBV27 | . | TGTGCCAGCAGCCGGGACCCAAACTTTGAGCAGTACTTC | CASSRDPNFEQYF
TRBD1 | TRBJ1-2 | TRBV6-4 | . | TGTGCCAGCAGTGACTCGCCAGGGGGAGGTCGTGGCTACACCTTC | CASSDSPGGGRGYTF
TRBD2 | TRBJ2-5 | TRBV9 | . | TGTGCCAGCAGCCTAGGGCTAGCGGCAGCGCCTTACCAAGAGACCCAGTACTTC | CASSLGLAAAPYQETQYF
TRBD2 | TRBJ2-2 | TRBV7-2 | . | TGTGCCAGCAGCTTAAATCCTAGCGGGAGTTTTGGCACCGGGGAGCTGTTTTTT | CASSLNPSGSFGTGELFF
TRBD1 | TRBJ1-2 | TRBV19 | . | TGTGCCAGTAGTGTCCCCCCGGGACAGTTACACTATGGCTACACCTTC | CASSVPPGQLHYGYTF
TRBD2 | TRBJ2-3 | TRBV14 | . | TGTGCCAGCAGCCCTCGGGTAGGGACTAGCCTCACAGATACGCAGTATTTT | CASSPRVGTSLTDTQYF
TRBD1 | TRBJ1-1 | TRBV5-8 | . | TGTGCCAGCAGCTTGGATACCGCCGGACAGGGGAAAGCTTTCTTT | CASSLDTAGQGKAFF
. | TRBJ2-3 | TRBV20-1 | . | TGCAGTGCTAGTTCCCCAGATACGCAGTATTTT | CSASSPDTQYF
. | TRBJ2-7 | TRBV10-1 | . | TGCGCCAGCAGTGAGTTTTTCAAGCTCCTCGGGAACGAGCAGTACTTC | CASSEFFKLLGNEQYF
. | TRBJ1-5 | TRBV9 | . | TGTGCCAGCAGCGTATTCGGGGGCGGACAGCCCCAGCATTTT | CASSVFGGGQPQHF
TRBD2 | TRBJ2-2 | TRBV28 | . | TGTGCCAGCAGTTTATTGGGACTAGCGGGAGGAATTGACGGGGAGCTGTTTTTT | CASSLLGLAGGIDGELFF
. | TRBJ2-7 | TRBV2 | . | TGTGCCATTCCGCGAGATACGGGGGATCCCTACGAGCAGTACTTC | CAIPRDTGDPYEQYF
. | TRBJ1-1 | TRBV9 | once | TGTGCCAGCACCCCGCGGGGACACACTGAAGCTTTCTTT | CASTPRGHTEAFF
. | TRBJ2-7 | TRBV9 | . | TGTGCCAGCAGCGTAGAAGGCGGTACAACCTACGAGCAGTACTTC | CASSVEGGTTYEQYF
TRBD1 | TRBJ2-5 | TRBV5-1 | . | TGCGCCAGCAGCGCGGCGACAGGGGAAGAGACCCAGTACTTC | CASSAATGEETQYF
TRBD2 | TRBJ2-1 | TRBV18 | . | TGTGCCAGCTCAACCGGGGCGGGAGTGGTCGACAATGAGCAGTTCTTC | CASSTGAGVVDNEQFF
TRBD1 | TRBJ2-1 | TRBV15 | . | TGTGCCACCAGCTCACGACAGGGGGCTTCCTACAATGAGCAGTTCTTC | CATSSRQGASYNEQFF
TRBD1 | TRBJ2-7 | TRBV27 | . | TGTGCCAGCAGTGTGACAGGGCCGGTATACGAGCAGTACTTC | CASSVTGPVYEQYF
. | TRBJ1-1 | TRBV7-2 | once | TGTGCCAGCAGCCCATTATACACTGAAGCTTTCTTT | CASSPLYTEAFF
. | TRBJ2-2 | TRBV7-7 | . | TGTGCTAGCAGCTCCATGGGCACCGGGGAGCTGTTTTTT | CASSSMGTGELFF
. | TRBJ2-7 | TRBV7-2 | . | TGTGCCAGCAGCCTTCTGACCGGGACTGAGCCCTACGAGCAGTACTTC | CASSLLTGTEPYEQYF
. | TRBJ2-5 | TRBV6-4 | . | TGTGCCAGCAGTGACCCGGGAGAGACCCAGTACTTC | CASSDPGETQYF
. | TRBJ2-2 | TRBV19 | . | TGTGCCAGTAGTATTGCGTGGGGGGGGGAGCTGTTTTTT | CASSIAWGGELFF
. | TRBJ2-7 | TRBV7-2 | . | TGTGCCAGCAGCTTAAGTGGCGGGAACTACGAGCAGTACTTC | CASSLSGGNYEQYF
. | TRBJ1-4 | TRBV6-6 | . | TGTGCCAGCAGCCCGAGCCAAAATGAAAAACTGTTTTTT | CASSPSQNEKLFF
. | TRBJ2-7 | TRBV21-1 | . | TGTGCCAGGGGAGATCTAGCCTACGAGCAGTACTTC | CARGDLAYEQYF